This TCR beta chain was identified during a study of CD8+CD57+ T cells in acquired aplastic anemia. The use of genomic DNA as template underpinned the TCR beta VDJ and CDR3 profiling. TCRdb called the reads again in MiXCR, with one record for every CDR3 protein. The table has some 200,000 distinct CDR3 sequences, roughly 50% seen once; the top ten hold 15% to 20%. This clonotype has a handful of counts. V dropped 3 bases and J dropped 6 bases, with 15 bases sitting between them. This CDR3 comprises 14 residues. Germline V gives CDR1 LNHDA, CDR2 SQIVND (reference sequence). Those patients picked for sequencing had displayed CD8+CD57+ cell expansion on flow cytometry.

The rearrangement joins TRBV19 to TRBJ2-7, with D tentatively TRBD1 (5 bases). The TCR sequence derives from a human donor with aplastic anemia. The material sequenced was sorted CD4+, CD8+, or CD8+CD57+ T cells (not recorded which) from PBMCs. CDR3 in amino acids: CASSMAARAVEQYF. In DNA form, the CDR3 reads TGTGCCAGTAGTATGGCGGCCAGGGCAGTCGAGCAGTACTTC.